Below, one T cell receptor beta chain is given with its context. The PCR made use of 60 Vbeta and 13 Jbeta primers. TCRdb's table, derived via immunoSEQ multiplex PCR, lists solely in-frame clones and lacks some. The profile shows 150,000 or so clones, about 77% of them singletons. This entry comes from a study of cytomegalovirus exposure and HLA in healthy donors. Although they were nominally healthy when sampled, donors likely had unrecorded immune exposures. CDR1 and CDR2 from the germline V gene are PRHDT and FYEKMQ (reference sequence). V lost 5 bases, J lost 4 bases, and 10 bases stayed unmatched. The CDR3 is made up of 16 amino acids.

This TCR came from a male donor in good health and CMV-seronegative. V is TRBV13 and J is TRBJ2-7, with 11 bases lining up with TRBD2. What was sequenced was PBMCs. The CDR3 DNA reads TGTGCCAGCAGCCCTCAAGGGGGGACTAGCGGTTACGAGCAGTACTTC. Residues: CASSPQGGTSGYEQYF.